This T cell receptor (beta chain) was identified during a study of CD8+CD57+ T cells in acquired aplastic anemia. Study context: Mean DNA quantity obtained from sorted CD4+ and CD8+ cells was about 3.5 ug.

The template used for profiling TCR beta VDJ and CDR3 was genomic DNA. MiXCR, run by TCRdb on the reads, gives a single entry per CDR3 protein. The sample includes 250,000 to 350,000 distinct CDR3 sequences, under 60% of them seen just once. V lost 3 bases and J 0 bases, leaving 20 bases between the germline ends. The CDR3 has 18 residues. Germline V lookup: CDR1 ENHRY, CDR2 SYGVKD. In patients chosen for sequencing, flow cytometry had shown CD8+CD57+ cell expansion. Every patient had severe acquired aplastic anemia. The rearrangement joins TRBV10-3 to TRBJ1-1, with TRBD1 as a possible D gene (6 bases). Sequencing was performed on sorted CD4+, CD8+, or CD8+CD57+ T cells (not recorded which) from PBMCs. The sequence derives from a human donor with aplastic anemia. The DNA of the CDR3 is TGTGCCATCAGTGACCTAATTTCGGGGCAGGGGATGAACACTGAAGCTTTCTTT. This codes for CAISDLISGQGMNTEAFF.